This is a list of T cell receptor beta chains from one sample in a study of blood T cell repertoires in COVID-19. Method: immunoSEQ multiplex PCR; TCRdb's copy keeps in-frame clones and lacks some. This table has about 140,000 clones, roughly 80% appearing once. The sample comprised peripheral blood. The receptors shown here come from a woman aged 80 or older in a cohort sampled during active or convalescent COVID-19. The CDR3 runs from the conserved cysteine through the conserved F or W. Fields, in order: V gene, J gene, clone size, D gene, CDR3 protein, CDR3 DNA. The D gene is left open where the match is weak. Part of the rows lack a size; the others show once, few, many or a class for expanded clones.

TRBV14	TRBJ1-3	.	.	CASSLIGGSSGNTIYF	TGTGCCAGCAGCCTAATTGGCGGGAGCTCTGGAAACACCATATATTTT
TRBV19	TRBJ1-4	.	.	CASTDSGNEKLFF	TGTGCCAGTACGGACAGCGGTAATGAAAAACTGTTTTTT
TRBV10-2	TRBJ1-2	few	.	CASSESGGNYGYTF	TGCGCCAGCAGTGAGTCGGGGGGTAACTATGGCTACACCTTC
TRBV12-3/TRBV12-4	TRBJ1-2	.	.	CASAHRAGYTF	TGTGCCAGCGCCCACAGGGCCGGCTACACCTTC
TRBV6-5	TRBJ1-1	.	.	CASTPRDLNTEAFF	TGTGCCAGCACCCCCAGGGATCTGAACACTGAAGCTTTCTTT
TRBV12-1	TRBJ1-4	.	.	CASSCLTGQDYTFLFF	TGTGCCAGCAGCTGCCTAACCGGACAGGATTATACTTTTTTGTTTTTT
TRBV27	TRBJ1-2	few	.	CASSPLGGGYGYTF	TGTGCCAGCAGTCCCCTGGGGGGAGGCTATGGCTACACCTTC
TRBV3-1/TRBV3-2	TRBJ2-5	.	TRBD1	CASSQQGEETQYF	TGTGCCAGCAGCCAACAGGGGGAAGAGACCCAGTACTTC
TRBV10-3	TRBJ2-3	.	.	CAISATDTQYF	TGTGCCATCAGTGCGACAGATACGCAGTATTTT
TRBV6-2/TRBV6-3	TRBJ1-1	.	.	CASSLDSMNTEAFF	TGTGCCAGCAGTTTGGACAGCATGAACACTGAAGCTTTCTTT